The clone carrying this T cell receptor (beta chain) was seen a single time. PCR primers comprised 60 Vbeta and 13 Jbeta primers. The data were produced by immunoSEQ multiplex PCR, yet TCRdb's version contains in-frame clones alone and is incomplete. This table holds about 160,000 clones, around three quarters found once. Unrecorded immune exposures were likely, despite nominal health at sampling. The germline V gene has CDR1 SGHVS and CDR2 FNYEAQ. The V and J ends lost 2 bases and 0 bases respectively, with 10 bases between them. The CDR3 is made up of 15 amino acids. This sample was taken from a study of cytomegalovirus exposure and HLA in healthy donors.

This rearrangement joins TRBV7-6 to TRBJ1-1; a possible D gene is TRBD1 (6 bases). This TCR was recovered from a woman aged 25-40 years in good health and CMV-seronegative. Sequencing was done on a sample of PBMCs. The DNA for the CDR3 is TGTGCCAGCAGCTTAAACAGGGTGATGAACACTGAAGCTTTCTTT. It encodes CASSLNRVMNTEAFF.